This TCR beta chain was recovered during a study of blood T cell repertoires in COVID-19. A few counts support this clone. Repertoires were generated with immunoSEQ multiplex PCR, while TCRdb's copy carries only in-frame clones and drops some. There are about 89,000 clones in the sample; roughly 80% occur only once, and approximately 21% lies in the top ten. The trim removed 4 bases at V and 2 bases at J, leaving 7 bases unmatched. Germline CDR1 and CDR2: MGHRA and YSYEKL. The length of the CDR3 is 15 residues. The specimen sequenced was peripheral blood. This sequence joins TRBV4-1 and TRBJ2-7, with 8 bases fitting TRBD1. The receptor was isolated from a woman aged 80 or over with acute or convalescent COVID-19. The CDR3 here is CASSRGQGIAYEQYF. CDR3 nucleotide sequence: TGCGCCAGCAGCCGCGGACAGGGAATAGCCTACGAGCAGTACTTC.